What follows are 16 T cell receptor beta chains derived from one specimen sequenced in a study of blood T cell repertoires in COVID-19. Clones were read by immunoSEQ multiplex PCR, and TCRdb kept only the in-frame ones, dropping some. The sample lists 150,000 to 200,000 clones; around 87% were seen once. The sequencing input was peripheral blood. These receptors were taken from a man in his fifties with acute or convalescent COVID-19.

The V and J genes are TRBV28 and TRBJ1-5, with a weak D call TRBD1 (6 bases). CDR1 and CDR2 from the germline V gene are MDHEN and SYDVKM. The CDR3 has 14 residues. V lost 5 bases to trimming and J lost 6 bases, with 14 bases between them. In DNA form, the CDR3 reads TGTGCCAGCAGTATACCCACAGGGTTTCAGCCCCAGCATTTT. Amino acid sequence: CASSIPTGFQPQHF.

The genes are TRBV9 and TRBJ2-7; D not certain. The CDR3 runs to 16 residues. Germline loops: CDR1 SGDLS, CDR2 YYNGEE. Trimming removed 3 bases at V and 2 bases at J, with 18 bases between. This CDR3 reads CASSDGNSLRPYEQYF. Here the CDR3 DNA reads TGTGCCAGCAGCGATGGAAACTCTTTGCGGCCCTACGAGCAGTACTTC.

The chain couples TRBV6-5 to TRBJ1-6, with D perhaps matching TRBD1 (5 bases). V lost 6 bases and J 7 bases, leaving 16 bases between the germline ends. The CDR3 runs to 15 residues. In germline, CDR1 is MNHEY, CDR2 SVGAGI. The CDR3 DNA sequence: TGTGCCAGCAGCACACCGACAGTTAACAATTCACCCCTCCACTTT. This codes for CASSTPTVNNSPLHF.

This chain uses TRBV3-1 (or the pseudogene TRBV3-2) with TRBJ2-6; D may be TRBD2 (6 bases). This CDR3 has 19 residues. V lost 1 base, J lost 0 bases, and 16 bases lay in between. Germline CDR1 is LGHDT and CDR2 is YNNKEL (reference sequence). The DNA of the CDR3 is TGTGCCAGCAGCCAAGTACTGCCAGCGGGCGGCTCTGGGGCCAACGTCCTGACTTTC. Amino acids: CASSQVLPAGGSGANVLTF.

This chain links TRBV7-2 with TRBJ2-3; 10 bases are shared with TRBD2. With V trimmed by 5 bases and J by 6 bases, 5 bases remained unmatched. CDR1 is SGHTA, CDR2 FQGNSA, per germline. There are 14 residues in the CDR3. CDR3 protein: CASSPSGSWDTQYF. In nucleotides, the CDR3 is TGTGCCAGCAGCCCTAGCGGGAGTTGGGATACGCAGTATTTT.

This chain connects TRBV9 to TRBJ2-3; 9 positions agree with TRBD2. Germline CDR1 is SGDLS and CDR2 is YYNGEE. This CDR3 has 15 residues. V lost 0 bases and J lost 2; bases outside the gene matches: 1. CDR3 loop: CASSVVAGDTDTQYF. CDR3 coding DNA: TGTGCCAGCAGCGTAGTAGCGGGGGACACAGATACGCAGTATTTT. The variable domain in full, completed from reference TRBV9 and TRBJ2-3, reads DSGVTQTPKHLITATGQRVTLRCSPRSGDLSVYWYQQSLDQGLQFLIQYYNGEERAKGNILERFSAQQFPDLHSELNLSSLELGDSALYFCASSVVAGDTDTQYFGPGTRLTVL.

The chain is built from TRBV7-2 and TRBJ2-3; the D gene is possibly TRBD1 (5 bases). The germline V gene has CDR1 SGHTA and CDR2 FQGNSA. The V and J ends lost 3 bases and 2 bases respectively, with 9 bases between them. The CDR3 has 14 amino acids. The CDR3: CASSFDRYTDTQYF. The CDR3 nucleotides read TGTGCCAGCAGCTTTGACAGATACACAGATACGCAGTATTTT.

The chain employs TRBV21-1 and TRBJ2-4; no DNA check was done on the table's D call, TRBD1. TRBV21-1 is listed as a pseudogene. This CDR3 region has 14 residues. The CDR3 DNA sequence: TGTGCCAGCAGCAGGGCCGTAGCCAAAAACATTCAGTACTTC. This sequence encodes CASSRAVAKNIQYF.

J is TRBJ2-7 and V is TRBV27; TRBD2 agrees at 14 bases. Germline CDR1 MNHEY, CDR2 SMNVEV (reference sequence). The CDR3 covers 17 residues. V dropped 3 bases and J dropped 7; count of bases not matched to a gene: 11. CDR3 residues: CASSFDTGTSGRWEQYF. The DNA for the CDR3 is TGTGCCAGCAGTTTCGACACAGGGACTAGCGGGAGATGGGAGCAGTACTTC.

This clone was seen only a few times. The chain employs TRBV28 and TRBJ2-1, with 11 bases matching TRBD2. In germline, CDR1 is MDHEN, CDR2 SYDVKM. The length of the CDR3 is 15 residues. J lost 4 bases, V lost 4 bases, and 3 bases had no gene match. CDR3 protein: CASSWTSGRYNEQFF. CDR3 DNA sequence: TGTGCCAGCAGTTGGACTAGCGGGCGATACAATGAGCAGTTCTTC. Drawing the rest from reference TRBV28 and TRBJ2-1, the complete variable domain is DVKVTQSSRYLVKRTGEKVFLECVQDMDHENMFWYRQDPGLGLRLIYFSYDVKMKEKGDIPEGYSVSREKKERFSLILESASTNQTSMYLCASSWTSGRYNEQFFGPGTRLTVL.

The rearrangement links TRBV4-2 to TRBJ2-3; TRBD2 agrees at 8 bases. There are 18 residues in the CDR3. Looked up from germline, CDR1 is LGHNA and CDR2 is YNFKEQ. V dropped 0 bases and J dropped 2; count of bases not matched to a gene: 10. The CDR3 is CASSQDWILAASTDTQYF. In DNA form, the CDR3 reads TGTGCCAGCAGCCAAGATTGGATACTAGCGGCATCCACAGATACGCAGTATTTT.

Concerning this clone: The sample holds other DNA sequences that translate to the same CDR3. DNA for the CDR3: TGCGCCAGCAGCGAAGGACAGGGGACCCAAGAGACCCAGTACTTC. Translation: CASSEGQGTQETQYF. V gene TRBV10-1 combines with J gene TRBJ2-5; TRBD1 matches 9 bases. V lost 6 bases to trimming and J lost 1 base; unmatched junction nucleotides: 6. This CDR3 contains 15 residues. The germline V gene encodes CDR1 WNHNN and CDR2 SYGVQD (reference sequence).

This clone was picked up a small number of times. The chain has TRBV30 and TRBJ1-2; TRBD1 is a possible D gene (6 bases). Germline lookup yields CDR1 GTSNPN and CDR2 SVGIG (reference sequence). V lost 4 bases and J 3 bases, leaving 9 bases between the germline ends. This CDR3 contains 12 residues. The DNA for the CDR3 is TGTGCCTGGACTCAGGGGCACTATGGCTACACCTTC. Amino acids: CAWTQGHYGYTF.

V usage is TRBV7-8 and J usage is TRBJ1-1; 9 positions match TRBD1. This CDR3 has 13 residues. Germline-derived CDR1 and CDR2 are SGHVS and FQNEAQ. J gave up 5 bases and V 6 bases, and 4 bases lay outside the gene matches. The CDR3 region is CASSNRGRTEAFF. CDR3 nucleotides: TGTGCCAGCAGTAACAGGGGGCGGACTGAAGCTTTCTTT.

This rearrangement joins TRBV5-1 to TRBJ2-2; D may be TRBD2 (5 bases). Germline CDR1 reads SGHRS; CDR2 reads YFSETQ. The V end lost 2 bases, the J end lost 3 bases, and 8 bases lay between the germline ends. CDR3 size: 14 residues. The CDR3 DNA reads TGCGCCAGCAGCTTTGGAGGAGACACCGGGGAGCTGTTTTTT. Its translation is CASSFGGDTGELFF.

The rearrangement joins TRBV7-9 to TRBJ2-1, with TRBD2 matching over 12 bases. The trim removed 5 bases at V and 6 bases at J, leaving 8 bases unmatched. Looked up from germline, CDR1 is SEHNR and CDR2 is FQNEAQ (reference sequence). The CDR3 is 16 residues long. The CDR3 protein is CASSLGTSGPINEQFF. The CDR3 DNA reads TGTGCCAGCAGCCTTGGGACTAGCGGGCCGATCAATGAGCAGTTCTTC.